These T cell receptor beta chains were read from a single sample in a study of shared clonotypes between healthy human individuals. Repertoires were generated with immunoSEQ multiplex PCR, while TCRdb's copy carries only in-frame clones and drops some. The table has around 700,000 clones, roughly nine tenths seen once. Sequencing used naive CD8+ T cells sorted from blood. The receptors come from a young man in good health. Each CDR3 is given with its conserved first and last residue. Fields, in order: D gene, clone size, J gene, V gene, CDR3 DNA, CDR3 protein. A D gene is named only where the DNA matches it firmly. Clone size is not always given. Where it is, it says once, few, many or a class for expanded clones.

D: NA; size: once; J: TRBJ2-1; V: TRBV7-9; DNA: TGTGCCAGCAGCCCCGCCCACTCTGGTGTTACGGATGAGCAGTTCTTC; CDR3: CASSPAHSGVTDEQFF
D: NA; size: NA; J: TRBJ2-3; V: TRBV28; DNA: TGTGCCAGCAGTAAAACAGGGTCTACTAGCACAGATACGCAGTATTTT; CDR3: CASSKTGSTSTDTQYF
D: NA; size: NA; J: TRBJ2-7; V: TRBV19; DNA: TGTGCCAGCGGATATGACGGGGGTTACGAGCAGTACTTC; CDR3: CASGYDGGYEQYF
D: NA; size: NA; J: TRBJ2-7; V: TRBV6-4; DNA: TGTGCCATCAGTCCCGGACAGGTCCAGGGCGGGAGCCCCTACGAGCAGTACTTC; CDR3: CAISPGQVQGGSPYEQYF
D: TRBD1; size: many; J: TRBJ2-2; V: TRBV29-1; DNA: TGCAGCGCTACGACAGGGATTAACACCGGGGAGCTGTTTTTT; CDR3: CSATTGINTGELFF
D: NA; size: NA; J: TRBJ2-7; V: TRBV10-2; DNA: TGCGCCATCGCAGGATTGAGGGGCTACGAGCAGTACTTC; CDR3: CAIAGLRGYEQYF
D: TRBD1; size: once; J: TRBJ2-3; V: TRBV7-2; DNA: TGTGCCAGCAGAAAGGGACAGGGGGCGGAAGATACGCAGTATTTT; CDR3: CASRKGQGAEDTQYF
D: TRBD1; size: NA; J: TRBJ2-5; V: TRBV5-6; DNA: TGTGCCAGCAGCGACGGACAGGGGCCACCCGGGAGCCAGTACTTC; CDR3: CASSDGQGPPGSQYF
D: NA; size: NA; J: TRBJ2-3; V: TRBV2; DNA: TGTGCCACCCGGCGGAGCACAGATACGCAGTATTTT; CDR3: CATRRSTDTQYF
D: NA; size: NA; J: TRBJ2-3; V: TRBV19; DNA: TGTGCCAGTAGAACGGGACTCGGAGCCACAGATACGCAGTATTTT; CDR3: CASRTGLGATDTQYF